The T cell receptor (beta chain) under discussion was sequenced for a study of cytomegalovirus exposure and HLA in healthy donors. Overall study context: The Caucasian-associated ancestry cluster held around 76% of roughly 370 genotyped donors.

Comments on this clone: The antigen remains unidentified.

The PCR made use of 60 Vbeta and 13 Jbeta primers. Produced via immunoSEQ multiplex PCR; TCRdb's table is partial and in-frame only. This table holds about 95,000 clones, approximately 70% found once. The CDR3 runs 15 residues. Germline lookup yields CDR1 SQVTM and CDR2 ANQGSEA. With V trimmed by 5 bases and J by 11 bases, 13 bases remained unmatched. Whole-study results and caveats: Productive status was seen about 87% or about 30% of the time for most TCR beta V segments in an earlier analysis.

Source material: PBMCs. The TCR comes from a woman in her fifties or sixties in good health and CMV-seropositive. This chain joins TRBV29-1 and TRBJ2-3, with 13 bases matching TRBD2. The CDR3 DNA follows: TGCAGCGTTTTTTCCGGGACTAGCGGGACCGGAGAGCAGTATTTT. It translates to CSVFSGTSGTGEQYF.